The clone carrying this TCR beta chain is labeled as medium-sized. What it recognizes is unknown. The sample originates from a study of naive and memory T cell subsets. General observations from the study: Potentially, T cell activation and differentiation skew this RNA-based measurement.

A UMI-containing oligonucleotide was joined by 3' ligation to the TCR cDNA template. Whole-blood samples were around 2.3 ml of peripheral blood from healthy adult volunteers. Reverse transcription used DNase-treated unsorted total RNA, aiming for roughly 1 to 1000 ng. Ligated cDNA underwent four rounds of PCR with nested alpha and beta constant region primers and SP2. Blood and skin TCR RNA was reverse transcribed with alpha and beta constant primers. TCRdb redid the calling of the UMI-ligation and nested PCR reads with MiXCR, one entry per CDR3 protein. The table records 25,000 to 30,000 distinct CDR3 sequences, over 4% of them present only once. V shed 6 bases and J 3 bases; nucleotides not matched to a gene: 6. Per germline, CDR1 MNHEY and CDR2 SMNVEV (reference sequence). The CDR3 extends over 14 amino acids.

The sequence derives from an adult in good health. The specimen sequenced was blood. This rearrangement joins TRBV27 to TRBJ2-7, with TRBD2 matching over 9 bases. The CDR3 reads CASRIGLANYEQYF. The CDR3 DNA is TGTGCCAGCAGGATAGGACTAGCGAACTACGAGCAGTACTTC.